The 25 T cell receptor beta chains below all came from one sample that was sequenced in a study of blood T cells in healthy people across ages (dated by TCRdb to about 2015). Preparation of the library involved 5' RACE. Sequencing was performed on an Illumina HiSeq 2500. A second PCR of roughly 7 to 11 cycles was performed with a sample-barcoded 5' primer and a J-beta primer mix. TCRdb reanalyzed the raw reads on its own, using fastp at Q25 for trimming and MiXCR for clone calling, and kept in-frame beta chains. Every CDR3 protein is listed once, alongside the most common genes and DNA of its rows. The sample includes about 1.6 million distinct CDR3 sequences, with about 31% observed a single time. Roughly 12% of the sample comes from the top ten. The sample comprised blood. The receptor source for this set is a woman in her thirties in good health.

This clonotype occurred a few times. The chain joins TRBV3-1 to TRBJ2-3; D might be TRBD2 (6 bases). Germline assignment: CDR1 LGHDT and CDR2 YNNKEL (reference sequence). This CDR3 region has 16 residues. V lost 4 bases and J 3 bases, leaving 17 bases between the germline ends. CDR3 in amino acids: CASSPHLATGTDTQYF. The CDR3 nucleotides are TGTGCCAGCAGCCCTCATCTAGCGACCGGGACAGATACGCAGTATTTT.

This clonotype was recorded a few times. This sequence joins TRBV9 and TRBJ2-3, with 9 bases fitting TRBD2. CDR3 length equals 15 residues. V trimming: 3 bases; J trimming: 2 bases; junction bases outside the gene matches: 4. The germline CDR1 and CDR2 sequences are SGDLS and YYNGEE. Here the CDR3 DNA reads TGTGCCAGCAGCGGGGGACTAGCAGACACAGATACGCAGTATTTT. It yields the protein CASSGGLADTDTQYF.

CDR3 region: CASSQVGRSREKNTEAFF. In nucleotides, the CDR3 is TGCGCCAGCAGCCAAGTAGGCCGGTCCAGGGAGAAGAACACTGAAGCTTTCTTT. The chain carries TRBV4-1 and TRBJ1-1; a possible D gene is TRBD1 (5 bases). The CDR3 has 18 residues. CDR1 and CDR2 from the germline V gene are MGHRA and YSYEKL. The ends were cut back, 1 base at V and 1 base at J, with 19 bases in the middle.

The chain links TRBV5-1 to TRBJ2-2; TRBD2 is a possible D gene (5 bases). CDR3 length: 15 amino acids. Germline V gene lookup returns CDR1 SGHRS and CDR2 YFSETQ. V was pared by 3 bases and J by 2 bases, with 11 bases between. The CDR3 protein is CASSSYSVNTGELFF. In nucleotides, the CDR3 is TGCGCCAGCAGCTCATATAGCGTAAACACCGGGGAGCTGTTTTTT. The complete variable domain, with remaining parts taken from reference TRBV5-1 and TRBJ2-2, reads KAGVTQTPRYLIKTRGQQVTLSCSPISGHRSVSWYQQTPGQGLQFLFEYFSETQRNKGNFPGRFSGRQFSNSRSEMNVSTLELGDSALYLCASSSYSVNTGELFFGEGSRLTVL.

With respect to this clonotype: Since a much larger clone is just one base distant, this may be a read error. This chain uses TRBV5-5 with TRBJ2-3; TRBD2 aligns across 7 bases. Per the germline V gene, CDR1 is SGHKS and CDR2 is YYEKEE (reference sequence). The CDR3 runs to 15 residues. CDR3 sequence (DNA): TGTGCCAGCAGCTCCTCGGGGGACTACACAGATGCGCAGTATTTT. Its protein is CASSSSGDYTDAQYF.

This clonotype was observed at least ten times. The chain employs TRBV6-2 or TRBV6-3 and TRBJ2-7; D is undetermined. CDR1 is MNHEY and CDR2 is SVGEGT in the germline V gene. This CDR3 comprises 13 residues. The V end was cut by 1 base, the J end by 0 bases, with 4 bases between. The CDR3 reads CASSYLSSYEQYF. The CDR3 coding sequence is TGTGCCAGCAGTTACTTAAGCTCCTACGAGCAGTACTTC.

This chain's CDR3 is CSATTAGFYEQYF. CDR3 nucleotide sequence: TGCAGTGCCACAACGGCAGGCTTCTACGAGCAGTACTTC. This chain links TRBV20-1 with TRBJ2-7; D not resolved. Germline V gene sequence: CDR1 DFQATT, CDR2 SNEGSKA (reference sequence). Trimming left V 6 bases short and J 3 bases short, with 15 bases between. The CDR3 sequence is 13 residues long.

This clonotype has at least ten counts. CDR3 DNA: TGTGCCAGCAGCCCCGGGACAGACCTTTACGAGCAGTACTTC. Translation gives CASSPGTDLYEQYF. The chain links TRBV12-3 or TRBV12-4 to TRBJ2-7, with 7 bases lining up with TRBD1. Trimming at V came to 6 bases and at J to 4 bases, leaving 9 bases not matched to a gene. The CDR3 consists of 14 residues.

This clonotype was seen only a few times. This chain links TRBV5-1 with TRBJ2-5; tentative D call: TRBD2 (5 bases). The CDR3 consists of 15 residues. The germline gives CDR1 SGHRS, CDR2 YFSETQ. V gave up 4 bases and J gave up 3 bases, with 16 bases separating them. The chain's CDR3 is CASSPVKASKETQYF. CDR3 bases: TGCGCCAGCAGCCCCGTGAAGGCTAGCAAAGAGACCCAGTACTTC.

This clonotype was seen only a few times. The V and J genes are TRBV9 and TRBJ2-1; no reliable D call. Germline values: CDR1 SGDLS, CDR2 YYNGEE. The CDR3 has 16 residues. Trimming removed 3 bases from V and 0 bases from J, with 13 bases in between. Written as DNA, the CDR3 is TGTGCCAGCAGCGATAGGAGTGGAAGCTCCTACAATGAGCAGTTCTTC. The encoded protein is CASSDRSGSSYNEQFF.

The table lists this clonotype with a few counts. The chain joins TRBV28 to TRBJ2-3; 10 bases align to TRBD2. Germline V CDR1 and CDR2: MDHEN, SYDVKM. The CDR3 extends over 19 amino acids. The V segment lost 5 bases and the J segment 7 bases; nucleotides outside the gene matches: 21. DNA for the CDR3: TGTGCCAGCAGTCCTAAGACTAGCGGGCCTGCAACTTTCACTTATACGCAGTATTTT. As protein: CASSPKTSGPATFTYTQYF. The entire variable domain, with the rest obtained from reference TRBV28 and TRBJ2-3, is as follows: DVKVTQSSRYLVKRTGEKVFLECVQDMDHENMFWYRQDPGLGLRLIYFSYDVKMKEKGDIPEGYSVSREKKERFSLILESASTNQTSMYLCASSPKTSGPATFTYTQYFGPGTRLTVL.

The sample holds many counts of this clonotype. This chain uses TRBV10-3 with TRBJ2-5; 7 bases line up with TRBD1. V was pared by 3 bases and J by 4 bases, with 2 bases of the junction left unmatched. Per germline, CDR1 ENHRY and CDR2 SYGVKD. The CDR3 length is 13 residues. The CDR3 spells CAISDGDRETQYF. The CDR3, as DNA: TGTGCCATCAGTGATGGGGACAGAGAGACCCAGTACTTC.

The sample holds one count of this clonotype. A much larger clone is a single base away; this may be a read error. The J gene is TRBJ2-5, the V gene TRBV6-6; a weak D match, TRBD1 (6 bases). Germline V gene sequence: CDR1 MNHNY, CDR2 SVGAGI (reference sequence). The CDR3 consists of 16 residues. The CDR3 spells CASSLGQSPKLEIQYF. Here the CDR3 DNA reads TGTGCCAGCAGTCTTGGACAGTCCCCAAAGTTGGAGATCCAGTACTTC.

The table lists this clonotype with a few counts. The chain couples TRBV5-1 to TRBJ2-4; D gene ambiguous. From germline, CDR1 is SGHRS and CDR2 YFSETQ. V lost 5 bases to trimming and J lost 9 bases, with 21 bases between them. The CDR3 length is 15 residues. CDR3 nucleotide sequence: TGCGCCAGCAGTCGCGATCCGGGTCATCCCGGCATTCAGTACTTC. Amino acid sequence: CASSRDPGHPGIQYF.

CDR3 sequence: CASSLSLAGNYEQYF. The CDR3 DNA reads TGTGCCAGCAGTTTAAGCCTAGCGGGGAACTACGAGCAGTACTTC. J is TRBJ2-7 and V is TRBV28; TRBD2 matches 9 bases. Trimming at V came to 2 bases and at J to 3 bases, leaving 5 bases not matched to a gene. The germline CDR1 and CDR2 sequences are MDHEN and SYDVKM. This CDR3 is 15 amino acids long.

The V and J genes are TRBV7-9 and TRBJ1-6; D ambiguous. This CDR3 is built from 11 residues. Germline CDR1 reads SEHNR; CDR2 reads FQNEAQ (reference sequence). Trimming shortened V by 7 bases and J by 9 bases, and 7 bases separated the two germline ends. Here the CDR3 DNA reads TGTGCCAGCACCTCGGGTTCACCCCTCCACTTT. Amino acids: CASTSGSPLHF.

This clonotype was detected only a few times. The chain uses TRBV20-1 and TRBJ2-4; D is possibly TRBD1 (5 bases). This CDR3 contains 15 residues. Germline V gene lookup returns CDR1 DFQATT and CDR2 SNEGSKA (reference sequence). Trimming stripped 6 bases from V and 0 bases from J, with 15 bases between. The CDR3 protein is CSAQTDKLAKNIQYF. For the CDR3, the DNA is TGCAGTGCCCAGACAGACAAATTAGCCAAAAACATTCAGTACTTC.

In this sample, this clonotype turned up a few times. The rearrangement uses TRBV20-1 and TRBJ2-5, with 13 bases lining up with TRBD2. V was clipped by 5 bases and J by 1 base; unmatched bases: 4. CDR1 is DFQATT, CDR2 SNEGSKA, per germline (reference sequence). There are 15 residues in the CDR3. The CDR3 sequence is CSARLAGGGQETQYF. CDR3 bases: TGCAGTGCTCGACTAGCGGGAGGAGGCCAAGAGACCCAGTACTTC.

The sample holds a few counts of this clonotype. The chain is built from TRBV7-9 and TRBJ2-1; 8 bases agree with TRBD2. This CDR3 is built from 15 residues. Germline loops: CDR1 SEHNR, CDR2 FQNEAQ (reference sequence). The J segment lost 5 bases and the V segment lost 5 bases, leaving 8 bases of the junction unmatched. The CDR3 DNA reads TGTGCCAGCAGCCTTCCGGGACTAGTGAACAATGAGCAGTTCTTC. It encodes CASSLPGLVNNEQFF.

This chain joins TRBV29-1 and TRBJ1-2; 8 bases line up with TRBD1. Germline trimming cut 6 bases from V and 5 bases from J; bases unmatched to any gene: 8. The CDR3 loop spans 13 amino acids. From germline, CDR1 is SQVTM and CDR2 ANQGSEA. CDR3 in DNA: TGCAGCGTCACGGACAGGGAAAATTATGGCTACACCTTC. It specifies CSVTDRENYGYTF.

This chain uses TRBV7-2 with TRBJ1-1, with a tentative D call TRBD1 (5 bases). Germline values: CDR1 SGHTA, CDR2 FQGNSA. The CDR3 spans 14 residues. Deletions cut 1 base from V and 4 bases from J, with 10 bases between. The CDR3 sequence is CASSLVGQGTEAFF. The DNA of the CDR3 is TGTGCCAGCAGCTTAGTAGGGCAGGGCACTGAAGCTTTCTTT.

Concerning this clonotype: The junction departs from germline at one end; a sequencing error may be responsible. The V call is TRBV29-1, the J call TRBJ2-3, with D tentatively TRBD1 or TRBD2 (5 bases each). This CDR3 has 15 amino acids. The V gene's germline CDR1 is SQVTM and CDR2 ANQGSEA. Here the CDR3 DNA reads TGCAGCGCTGCCTTGCCGGGGCTAAGCACAGATATGCAGTATTTT. Protein sequence: CSAALPGLSTDMQYF.

In this sample, this clonotype turned up a few times. The CDR3 DNA sequence: TGTGCCAGCAGCTTAGCGGGAAGAGTGAACACTGAAGCTTTCTTT. It yields the protein CASSLAGRVNTEAFF. This sequence joins TRBV7-8 and TRBJ1-1, with no clear D. Trimming cost V 0 bases and J 0 bases, with 8 bases left between them. CDR1 is SGHVS, CDR2 FQNEAQ, per germline. CDR3 length: 15 amino acids.

This clonotype was seen a single time. V and J are TRBV20-1 and TRBJ2-4; D possibly uses TRBD1 or TRBD2 (5 bases each). This CDR3 has 13 residues. The germline V and J ends were trimmed by 5 bases and 7 bases, with 15 bases remaining between them. Germline V gene lookup returns CDR1 DFQATT and CDR2 SNEGSKA (reference sequence). CDR3 nucleotides: TGCAGTGCTGGGCCCGGGACGGGGAACATTCAGTACTTC. This sequence encodes CSAGPGTGNIQYF.

The V gene is TRBV6-2 or TRBV6-3, the J gene TRBJ2-5; 13 positions agree with TRBD2. The CDR3 has 17 amino acids. Germline CDR1 is MNHEY and CDR2 is SVGEGT. V lost 4 bases, J lost 1 base, and 6 bases stayed unmatched. The CDR3 coding sequence is TGTGCCAGCAGTTTTTACTGGACTAGCGGGAGCCAAGAGACCCAGTACTTC. It is translated as CASSFYWTSGSQETQYF.